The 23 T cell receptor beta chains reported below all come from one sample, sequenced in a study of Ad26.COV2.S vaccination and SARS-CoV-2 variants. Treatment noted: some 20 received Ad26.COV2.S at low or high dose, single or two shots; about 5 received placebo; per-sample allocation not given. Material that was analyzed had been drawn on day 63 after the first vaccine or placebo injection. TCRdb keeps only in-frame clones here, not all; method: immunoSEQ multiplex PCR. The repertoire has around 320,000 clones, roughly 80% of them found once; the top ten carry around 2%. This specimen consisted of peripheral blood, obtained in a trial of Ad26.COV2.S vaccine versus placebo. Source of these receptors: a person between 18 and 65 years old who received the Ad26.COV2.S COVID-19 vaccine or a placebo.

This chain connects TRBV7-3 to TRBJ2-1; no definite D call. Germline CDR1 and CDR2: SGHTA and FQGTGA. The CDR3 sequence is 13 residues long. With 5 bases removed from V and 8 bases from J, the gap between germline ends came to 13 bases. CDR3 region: CASSPAGAHEQFF. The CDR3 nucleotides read TGTGCCAGCAGCCCCGCCGGCGCCCATGAGCAGTTCTTC.

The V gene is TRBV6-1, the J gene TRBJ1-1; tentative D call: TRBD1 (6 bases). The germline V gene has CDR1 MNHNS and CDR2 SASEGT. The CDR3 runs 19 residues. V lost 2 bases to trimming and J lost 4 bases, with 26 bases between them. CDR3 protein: CASSERGRGRGARSTEAFF. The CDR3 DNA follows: TGTGCCAGCAGTGAACGTGGTCGGGGGCGCGGGGCTAGGAGCACTGAAGCTTTCTTT.

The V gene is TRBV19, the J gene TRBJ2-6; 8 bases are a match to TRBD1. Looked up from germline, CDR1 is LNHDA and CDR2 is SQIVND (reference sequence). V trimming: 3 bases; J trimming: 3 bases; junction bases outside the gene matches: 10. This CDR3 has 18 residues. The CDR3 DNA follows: TGTGCCAGTAGTATTGGCCAGGGGGCAGGTAATGGGGCCAACGTCCTGACTTTC. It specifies CASSIGQGAGNGANVLTF.

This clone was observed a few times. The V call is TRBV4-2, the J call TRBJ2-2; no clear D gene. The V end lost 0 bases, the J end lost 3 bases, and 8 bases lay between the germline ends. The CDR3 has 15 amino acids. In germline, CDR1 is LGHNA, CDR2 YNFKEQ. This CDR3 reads CASSQEGRDTGELFF. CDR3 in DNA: TGTGCCAGCAGCCAAGAGGGTCGGGACACCGGGGAGCTGTTTTTT.

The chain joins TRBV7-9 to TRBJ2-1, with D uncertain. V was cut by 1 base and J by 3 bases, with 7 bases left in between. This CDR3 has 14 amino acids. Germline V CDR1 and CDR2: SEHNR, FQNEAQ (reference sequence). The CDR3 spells CASSLVSVYNEQFF. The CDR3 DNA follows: TGTGCCAGCAGCTTAGTCTCCGTCTACAATGAGCAGTTCTTC. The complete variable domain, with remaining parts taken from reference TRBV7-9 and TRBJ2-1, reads DTGVSQNPRHKITKRGQNVTFRCDPISEHNRLYWYRQTLGQGPEFLTYFQNEAQLEKSRLLSDRFSAERPKGSFSTLEIQRTEQGDSAMYLCASSLVSVYNEQFFGPGTRLTVL.

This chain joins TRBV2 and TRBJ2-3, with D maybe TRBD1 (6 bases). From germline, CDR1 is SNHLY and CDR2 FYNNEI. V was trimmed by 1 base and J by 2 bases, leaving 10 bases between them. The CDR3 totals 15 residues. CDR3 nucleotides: TGTGCCAGCAGTGAAGATAGGGACAACACAGATACGCAGTATTTT. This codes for CASSEDRDNTDTQYF.

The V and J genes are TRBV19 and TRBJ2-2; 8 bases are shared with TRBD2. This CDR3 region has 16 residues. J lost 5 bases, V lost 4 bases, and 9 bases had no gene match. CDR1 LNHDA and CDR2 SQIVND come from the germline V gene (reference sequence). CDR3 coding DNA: TGTGCCAGTAGTACCCGGGGGGGCTGGGATACCGGGGAGCTGTTTTTT. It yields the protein CASSTRGGWDTGELFF.

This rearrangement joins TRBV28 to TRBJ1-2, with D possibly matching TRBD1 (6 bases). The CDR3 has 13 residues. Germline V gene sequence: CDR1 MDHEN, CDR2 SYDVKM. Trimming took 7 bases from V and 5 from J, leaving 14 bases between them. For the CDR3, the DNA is TGTGCCAGCACCAACACTAGGGGGTATGGCTACACCTTC. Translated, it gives CASTNTRGYGYTF.

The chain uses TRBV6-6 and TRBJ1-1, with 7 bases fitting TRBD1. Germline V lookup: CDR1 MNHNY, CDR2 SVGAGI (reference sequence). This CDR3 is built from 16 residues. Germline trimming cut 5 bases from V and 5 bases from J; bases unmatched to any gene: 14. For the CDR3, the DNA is TGTGCCAGCAGTCGAGGACAGGAAGGGGGGTGGACTGAAGCTTTCTTT. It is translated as CASSRGQEGGWTEAFF.

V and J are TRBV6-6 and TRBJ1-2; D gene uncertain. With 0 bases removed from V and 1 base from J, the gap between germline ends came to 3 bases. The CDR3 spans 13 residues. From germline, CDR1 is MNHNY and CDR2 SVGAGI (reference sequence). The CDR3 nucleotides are TGTGCCAGCAGTTACTCGGGTAACTATGGCTACACCTTC. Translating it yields CASSYSGNYGYTF.

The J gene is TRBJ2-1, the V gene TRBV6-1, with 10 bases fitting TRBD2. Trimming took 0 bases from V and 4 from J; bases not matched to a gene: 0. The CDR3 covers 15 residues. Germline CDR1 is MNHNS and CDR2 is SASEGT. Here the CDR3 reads CASSEASGRYNEQFF. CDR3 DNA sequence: TGTGCCAGCAGTGAAGCTAGCGGGAGGTACAATGAGCAGTTCTTC.

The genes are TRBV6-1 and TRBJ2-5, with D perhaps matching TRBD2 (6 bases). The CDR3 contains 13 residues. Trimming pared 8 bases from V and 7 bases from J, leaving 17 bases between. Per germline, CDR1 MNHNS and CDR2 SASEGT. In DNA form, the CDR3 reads TGTGCCAGCGGACCGGTTCTGGAGGGGACCCAGTACTTC. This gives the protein CASGPVLEGTQYF.

The CDR3, as DNA: TGTGCCAGCAGTCAACAGGGGTATGGCTACACCTTC. Protein: CASSQQGYGYTF. V gene TRBV6-5 combines with J gene TRBJ1-2; TRBD1 matches 7 bases. The V segment lost 5 bases and the J segment 5 bases; nucleotides outside the gene matches: 2. This CDR3 contains 12 residues. Germline-derived CDR1 and CDR2 are MNHEY and SVGAGI.

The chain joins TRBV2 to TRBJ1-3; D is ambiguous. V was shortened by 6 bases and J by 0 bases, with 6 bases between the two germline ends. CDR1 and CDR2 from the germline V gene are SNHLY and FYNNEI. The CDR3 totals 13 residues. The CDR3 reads CASSPHSGNTIYF. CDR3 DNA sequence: TGTGCCAGCAGCCCTCACTCTGGAAACACCATATATTTT.

CDR3 in DNA: TGTGCCAGCAGCCAAGGGACGGTGGACACCTTC. It encodes CASSQGTVDTF. The genes are TRBV13 and TRBJ1-2, with D possibly matching TRBD1 (5 bases). Deletions cut 5 bases from V and 12 bases from J, with 13 bases between. CDR1 is PRHDT and CDR2 is FYEKMQ in the germline V gene (reference sequence). This CDR3 has 11 residues.

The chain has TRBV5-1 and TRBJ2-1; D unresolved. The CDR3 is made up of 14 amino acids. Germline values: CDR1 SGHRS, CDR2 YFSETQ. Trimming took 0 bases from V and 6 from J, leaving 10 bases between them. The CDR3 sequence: CASSLDPRVNEQFF. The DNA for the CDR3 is TGCGCCAGCAGCTTGGACCCTCGGGTCAATGAGCAGTTCTTC.

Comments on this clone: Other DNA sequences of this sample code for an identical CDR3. The CDR3 bases are TGCGCCAGCAGCTTTAGGGGGTTGAACACTGAAGCTTTCTTT. Encoded protein: CASSFRGLNTEAFF. The chain links TRBV5-1 to TRBJ1-1; a weak D match, TRBD1 (6 bases). CDR3 length: 14 amino acids. V shed 2 bases and J shed 0 bases, with 8 bases lying between them. Germline-derived CDR1 and CDR2 are SGHRS and YFSETQ.

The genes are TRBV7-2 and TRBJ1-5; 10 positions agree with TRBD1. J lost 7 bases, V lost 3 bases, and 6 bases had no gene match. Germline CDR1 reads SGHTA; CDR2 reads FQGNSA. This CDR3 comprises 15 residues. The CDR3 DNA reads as TGTGCCAGCAGCTTCCGGGACAGGGGAGGACAGCCCCAGCATTTT. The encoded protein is CASSFRDRGGQPQHF. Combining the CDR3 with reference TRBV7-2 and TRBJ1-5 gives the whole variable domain GAGVSQSPSNKVTEKGKDVELRCDPISGHTALYWYRQSLGQGLEFLIYFQGNSAPDKSGLPSDRFSAERTGGSVSTLTIQRTQQEDSAVYLCASSFRDRGGQPQHFGDGTRLSIL.

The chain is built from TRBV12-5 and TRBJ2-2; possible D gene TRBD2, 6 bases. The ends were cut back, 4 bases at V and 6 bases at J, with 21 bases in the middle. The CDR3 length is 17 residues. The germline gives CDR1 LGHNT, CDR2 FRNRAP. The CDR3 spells CASGSYLAGLFAGELFF. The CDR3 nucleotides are TGTGCTAGTGGTTCATACTTGGCGGGGCTTTTCGCCGGGGAGCTGTTTTTT.

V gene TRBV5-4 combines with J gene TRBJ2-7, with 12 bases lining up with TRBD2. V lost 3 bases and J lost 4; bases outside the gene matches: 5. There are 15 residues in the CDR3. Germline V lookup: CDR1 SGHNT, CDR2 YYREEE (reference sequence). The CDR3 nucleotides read TGTGCCAGCAGCTCGATCGGACTAGCGGGGTACGAGCAGTACTTC. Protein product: CASSSIGLAGYEQYF.

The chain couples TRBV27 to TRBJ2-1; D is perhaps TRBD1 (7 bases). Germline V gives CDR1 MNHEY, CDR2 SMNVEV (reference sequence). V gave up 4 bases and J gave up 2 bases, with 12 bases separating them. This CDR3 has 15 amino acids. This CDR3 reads CASSSQGGPYNEQFF. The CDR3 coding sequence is TGTGCCAGCAGTTCGCAGGGGGGCCCCTACAATGAGCAGTTCTTC.

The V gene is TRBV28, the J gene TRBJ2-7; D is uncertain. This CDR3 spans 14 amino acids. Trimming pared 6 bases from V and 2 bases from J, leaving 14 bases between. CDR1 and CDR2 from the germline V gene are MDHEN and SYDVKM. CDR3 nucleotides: TGTGCCAGCAGCCGTGTCACTGTAACCTACGAGCAGTACTTC. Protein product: CASSRVTVTYEQYF.

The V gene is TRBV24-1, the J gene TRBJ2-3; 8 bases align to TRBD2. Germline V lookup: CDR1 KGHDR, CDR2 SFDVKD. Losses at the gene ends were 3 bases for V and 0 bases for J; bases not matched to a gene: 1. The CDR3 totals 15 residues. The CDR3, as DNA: TGTGCCACCAGTGATAGCGGGGGAAGCACAGATACGCAGTATTTT. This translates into CATSDSGGSTDTQYF.